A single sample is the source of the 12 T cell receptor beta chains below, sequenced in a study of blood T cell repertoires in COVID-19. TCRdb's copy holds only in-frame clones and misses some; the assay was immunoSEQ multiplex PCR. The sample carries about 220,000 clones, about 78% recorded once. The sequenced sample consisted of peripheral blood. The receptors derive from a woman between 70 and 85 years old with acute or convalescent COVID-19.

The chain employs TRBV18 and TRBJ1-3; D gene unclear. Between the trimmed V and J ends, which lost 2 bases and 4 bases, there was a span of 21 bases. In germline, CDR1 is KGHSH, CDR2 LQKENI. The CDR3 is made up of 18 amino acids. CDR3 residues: CASSPNSPAGVGGNTIYF. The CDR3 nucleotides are TGTGCCAGCTCACCAAACTCCCCCGCGGGCGTGGGGGGAAACACCATATATTTT.

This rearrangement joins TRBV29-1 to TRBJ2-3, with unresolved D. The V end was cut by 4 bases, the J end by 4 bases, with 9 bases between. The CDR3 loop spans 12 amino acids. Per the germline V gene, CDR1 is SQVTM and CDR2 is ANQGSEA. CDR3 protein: CSVAPGSDTQYF. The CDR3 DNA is TGCAGCGTTGCACCGGGTTCAGATACGCAGTATTTT.

In nucleotides, the CDR3 is TGCGCCAGCAGCTTCGGGCCGGCGGGGGGCTACACCTTC. It translates to CASSFGPAGGYTF. The V gene is TRBV5-1, the J gene TRBJ1-2; D gene uncertain. Germline assignment: CDR1 SGHRS and CDR2 YFSETQ. The CDR3 consists of 13 residues. V lost 2 bases and J 8 bases, leaving 13 bases between the germline ends.

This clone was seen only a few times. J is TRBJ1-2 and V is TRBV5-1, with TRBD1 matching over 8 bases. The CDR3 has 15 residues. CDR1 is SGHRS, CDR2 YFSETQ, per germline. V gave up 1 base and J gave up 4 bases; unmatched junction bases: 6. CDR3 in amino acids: CASSLNPGGPYGYTF. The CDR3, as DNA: TGCGCCAGCAGCTTGAACCCAGGGGGCCCCTATGGCTACACCTTC.

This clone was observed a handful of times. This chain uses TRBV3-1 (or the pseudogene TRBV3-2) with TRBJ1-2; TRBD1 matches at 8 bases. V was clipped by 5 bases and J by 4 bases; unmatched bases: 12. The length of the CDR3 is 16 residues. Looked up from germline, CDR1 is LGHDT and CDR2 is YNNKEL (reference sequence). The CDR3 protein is CASSLTGGTLGYGYTF. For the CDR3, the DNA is TGTGCCAGCAGCTTAACAGGGGGGACTCTTGGCTATGGCTACACCTTC.

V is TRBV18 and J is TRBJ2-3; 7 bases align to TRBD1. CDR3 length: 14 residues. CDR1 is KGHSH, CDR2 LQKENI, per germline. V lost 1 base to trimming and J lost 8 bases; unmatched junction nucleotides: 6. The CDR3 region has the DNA TGTGCCAGCTCACCACAATCCCGACAGGGTACGCAGTATTTT. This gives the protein CASSPQSRQGTQYF.

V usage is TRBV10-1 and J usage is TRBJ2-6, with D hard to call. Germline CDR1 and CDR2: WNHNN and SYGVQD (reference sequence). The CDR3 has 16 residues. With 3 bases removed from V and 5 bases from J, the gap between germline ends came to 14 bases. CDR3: CASSDGRSERANVLTF. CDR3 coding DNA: TGCGCCAGCAGTGACGGCCGGTCGGAGAGGGCCAACGTCCTGACTTTC.

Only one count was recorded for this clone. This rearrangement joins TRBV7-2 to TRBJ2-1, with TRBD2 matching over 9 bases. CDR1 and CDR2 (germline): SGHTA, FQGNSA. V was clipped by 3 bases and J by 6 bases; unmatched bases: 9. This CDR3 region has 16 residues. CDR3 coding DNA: TGTGCCAGCAGCTTGCGTGCGGGGGGGCCGGGCAATGAGCAGTTCTTC. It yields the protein CASSLRAGGPGNEQFF.

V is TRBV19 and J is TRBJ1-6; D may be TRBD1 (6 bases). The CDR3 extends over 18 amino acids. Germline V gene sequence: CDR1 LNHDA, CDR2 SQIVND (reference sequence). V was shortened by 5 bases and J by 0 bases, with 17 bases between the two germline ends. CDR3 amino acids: CASSAGTFSSSYNSPLHF. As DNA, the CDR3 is TGTGCCAGTAGTGCCGGGACATTTTCCAGCTCCTATAATTCACCCCTCCACTTT.

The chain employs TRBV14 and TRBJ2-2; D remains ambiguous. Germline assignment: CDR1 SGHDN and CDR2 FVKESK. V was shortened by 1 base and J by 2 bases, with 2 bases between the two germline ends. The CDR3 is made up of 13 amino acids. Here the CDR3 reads CASSQANTGELFF. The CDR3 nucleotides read TGTGCCAGCAGCCAAGCAAACACCGGGGAGCTGTTTTTT.

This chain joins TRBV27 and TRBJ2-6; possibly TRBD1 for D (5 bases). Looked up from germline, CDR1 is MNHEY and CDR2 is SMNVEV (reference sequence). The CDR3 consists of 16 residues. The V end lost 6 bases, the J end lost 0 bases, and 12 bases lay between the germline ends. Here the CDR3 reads CASSGAGHSGANVLTF. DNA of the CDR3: TGTGCCAGCAGCGGCGCAGGGCACTCTGGGGCCAACGTCCTGACTTTC.

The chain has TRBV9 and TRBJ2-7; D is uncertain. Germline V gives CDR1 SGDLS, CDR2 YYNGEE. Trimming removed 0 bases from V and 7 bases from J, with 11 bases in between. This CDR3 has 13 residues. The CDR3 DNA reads TGTGCCAGCAGCGTAGGTCCTAACGGGGAGCAGTACGTC. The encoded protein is CASSVGPNGEQYV.